Sequencing of this T cell receptor (beta chain) was carried out in a study of PD-L1 blockade in urothelial cancer. On the study more broadly: Starting in about 2014, patients were given atezolizumab (1,200 mg intravenously every 3 weeks). About 85% of the roughly 30 patients comprised males who had bladder-origin urothelial cancer. When blood samples were assessed, the median T cell count was 141,255.

The germline V gene has CDR1 SGHAT and CDR2 FQNNGV. CDR3 length: 13 residues. Between the trimmed V and J ends, which lost 7 bases and 5 bases, there was a span of 12 bases. Libraries were prepared by immunoSEQ multiplex PCR; TCRdb keeps only in-frame clonotypes and omits some of them. Among approximately 70,000 clones listed, approximately 91% were seen once. V usage is TRBV11-2 and J usage is TRBJ2-4; D remains unclear. This sequence originates from a man aged 55-75 years with urothelial cancer. The starting material was PBMCs, obtained around atezolizumab (anti-PD-L1) treatment. The DNA for the CDR3 is TGTGCCAGCATCGACTGGTTGGAAAACATTCAGTACTTC. Protein sequence: CASIDWLENIQYF.